This TCR beta chain was found in a study of beta chain features in type 1 diabetes. The sequenced template was cDNA made from the entire isolated RNA. Sequenced by immunoSEQ multiplex PCR; TCRdb stores in-frame clones only, minus some. The sample yields about 700,000 clones, around 15% seen once. Trimming took 8 bases from V and 0 from J, leaving 4 bases between them. The germline V gene encodes CDR1 SNHLY and CDR2 FYNNEI. This CDR3 is 11 amino acids long. This clone was seen more than once but under ten times. Its specificity is not known. Overall study findings and caveats: The study found that naive, central memory and Treg TCRB repertoires appeared more similar in patients than in healthy donors. Since sequencing was performed on cDNA, cells with high TCR expression could be over-represented. In every one of the four CD4+ subsets, TCRB CDR3s were moderately but significantly shorter in Type 1 diabetes patients.

This TCR was sampled from a man younger than 35 with type 1 diabetes. Sequences were obtained from naive CD4+ T cells from blood. The chain joins TRBV2 to TRBJ2-5, with D unclear. The CDR3 loop reads CASAYQETQYF. The DNA for the CDR3 is TGTGCCAGCGCATACCAAGAGACCCAGTACTTC.